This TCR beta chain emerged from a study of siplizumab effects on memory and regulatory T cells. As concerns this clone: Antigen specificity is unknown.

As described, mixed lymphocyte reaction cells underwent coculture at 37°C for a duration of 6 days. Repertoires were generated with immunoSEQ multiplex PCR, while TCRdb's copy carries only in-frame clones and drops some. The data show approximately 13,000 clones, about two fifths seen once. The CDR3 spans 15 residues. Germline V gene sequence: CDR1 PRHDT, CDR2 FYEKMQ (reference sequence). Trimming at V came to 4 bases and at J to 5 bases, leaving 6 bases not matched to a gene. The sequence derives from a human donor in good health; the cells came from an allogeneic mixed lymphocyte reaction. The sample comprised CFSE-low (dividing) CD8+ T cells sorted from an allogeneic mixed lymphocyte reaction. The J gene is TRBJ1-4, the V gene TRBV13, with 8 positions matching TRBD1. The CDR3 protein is CASSSDREQNEKLFF. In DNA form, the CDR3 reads TGTGCCAGCAGCTCGGACAGGGAACAGAATGAAAAACTGTTTTTT.